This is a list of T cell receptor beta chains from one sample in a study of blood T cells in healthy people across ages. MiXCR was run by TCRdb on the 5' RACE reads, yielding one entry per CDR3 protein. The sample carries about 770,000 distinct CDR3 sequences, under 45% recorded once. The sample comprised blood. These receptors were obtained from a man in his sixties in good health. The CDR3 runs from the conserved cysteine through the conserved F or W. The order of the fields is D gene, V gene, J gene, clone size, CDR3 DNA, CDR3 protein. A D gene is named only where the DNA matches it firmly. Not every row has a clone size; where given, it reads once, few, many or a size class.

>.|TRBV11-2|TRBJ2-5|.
TGTGCCAGCAGCTTAGATTTGCGGGGGCCGGGAGAGACCCAGTACTTC
CASSLDLRGPGETQYF
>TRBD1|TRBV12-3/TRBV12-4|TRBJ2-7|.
TGTGCCAGCAGTTTAGTGGGTTATTTGCGACAGGGGGGCACCTACGAGCAGTACTTC
CASSLVGYLRQGGTYEQYF
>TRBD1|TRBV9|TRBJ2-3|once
TGTGCCAGCAGCGATGGCCGGCAGGGGGATAGCACAGATACGCAGTATTTT
CASSDGRQGDSTDTQYF
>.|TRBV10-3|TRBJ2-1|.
TGTGCCATCAGTGAGGGGGAACACAATGAGCAGTTCTTC
CAISEGEHNEQFF
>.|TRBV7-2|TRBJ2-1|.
TGTGCCAGCAGCTTAGCGGGGGGGGCGCGAAATGAGCAGTTCTTC
CASSLAGGARNEQFF
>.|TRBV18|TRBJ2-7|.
TGTGCCAGCTCACCACCGGTGGGTCCCCTCTCCTACGAGCAGTACTTC
CASSPPVGPLSYEQYF
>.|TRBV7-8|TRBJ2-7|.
TGTGCCAGCACTCCGAGGGGGGCTAGCGATCCCTACAATGAGCAGTACTTC
CASTPRGASDPYNEQYF
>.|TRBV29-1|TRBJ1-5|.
TGCAGCGTTGGGACGGAAAAATTTTATAGCAATCAGCCCCAGCATTTT
CSVGTEKFYSNQPQHF
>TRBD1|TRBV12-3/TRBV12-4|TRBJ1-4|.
TGTGCCAGCAGTTTGGGAGGGGGCCCCGCTATCGCAACTAATGAAAAACTGTTTTTT
CASSLGGGPAIATNEKLFF
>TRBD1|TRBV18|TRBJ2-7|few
TGTGCCAGCTCACCCGCGGACAGGAGCTCCTACGAGCAGTACTTC
CASSPADRSSYEQYF
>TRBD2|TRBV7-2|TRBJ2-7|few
TGTGCCAGCAGACCTAGCGGGGGAGGGTCCTACGAGCAGTACTTC
CASRPSGGGSYEQYF
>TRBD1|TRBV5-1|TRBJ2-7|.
TGCGCCAGCAGAGTCTCCAACGACAGGGGATACGAGCAGTACTTC
CASRVSNDRGYEQYF
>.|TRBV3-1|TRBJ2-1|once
TGTGCCAGCAGCCAAGGGTCCTACGAGCAGTTCTTC
CASSQGSYEQFF
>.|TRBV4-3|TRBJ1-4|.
TGCGCCAGCAGCCAGGCCTCGGGAGGTAGGAAGGAAAAACTGTTTTTT
CASSQASGGRKEKLFF
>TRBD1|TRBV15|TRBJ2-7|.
TGTGCCACCAGCAGACAAAGACAGGGGAACGAGCAGTACTTC
CATSRQRQGNEQYF
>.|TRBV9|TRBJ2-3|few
TGTGCCAGCAGCGTAGCGGCAGCAGAGACAGATACGCAGTATTTT
CASSVAAAETDTQYF
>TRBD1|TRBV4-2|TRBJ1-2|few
TGTGCCAGCAGCTCCGGACAGGGAGGCTACACCTTC
CASSSGQGGYTF
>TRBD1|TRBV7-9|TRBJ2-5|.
TGTGCCAGCAGAAATCAGGGGGCTGGTCAAGAGACCCAGTACTTC
CASRNQGAGQETQYF
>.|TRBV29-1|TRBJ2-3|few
TGCAGCGTCCAACTCCCCGCGACTGGGAGAGATACGCAGTATTTT
CSVQLPATGRDTQYF
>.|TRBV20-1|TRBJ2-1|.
TGCAGTGCTATGGTGACGGTTAATGAGCAGTTCTTC
CSAMVTVNEQFF
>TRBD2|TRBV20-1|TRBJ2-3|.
TGCAGTGCTAGAGATTGGGCTAGCGGACCCACAGATACGCAGTATTTT
CSARDWASGPTDTQYF
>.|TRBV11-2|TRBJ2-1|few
TGTGCCAGCAGCTTAGAGAGCGTGGGTACTAGGAACAATGAGCAGTTCTTC
CASSLESVGTRNNEQFF
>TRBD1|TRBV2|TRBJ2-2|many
TGTGCCAGCAGTGTAGAACCCCCGGGACAGGGGAGCTTCGGGGAGCTGTTTTTT
CASSVEPPGQGSFGELFF
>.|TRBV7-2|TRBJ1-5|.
TGTGCCAGCAGCTTAGCATATGATCGGCCCCAGCATTTT
CASSLAYDRPQHF
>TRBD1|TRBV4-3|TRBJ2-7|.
TGCGCCAGCAGCCAAGATTTTAGAGGGACAGGCTCCTACGAGCAGTACTTC
CASSQDFRGTGSYEQYF
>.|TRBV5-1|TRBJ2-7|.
TGCGCCAGCGGTCAGGGTCAAAGGGGCTCCGAGCAGTACTTC
CASGQGQRGSEQYF
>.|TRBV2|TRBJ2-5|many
TGTGCCAGCAGTGAAAGTGGGGTTAGTCTAACCCAGTACTTC
CASSESGVSLTQYF
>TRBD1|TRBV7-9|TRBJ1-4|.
TGTGCCAGCAGCGTTACGGGACAGGGTTTGCATGAAAAACTGTTTTTT
CASSVTGQGLHEKLFF
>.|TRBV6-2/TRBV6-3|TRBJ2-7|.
TGTGCCAGCGCCACGGGACCAGGGGCCCACGAGCAGTACTTC
CASATGPGAHEQYF
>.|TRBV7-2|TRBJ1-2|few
TGTGCCAGCAGCTTAGCCCCCCCAGCTAACTATGGCTACACCTTC
CASSLAPPANYGYTF
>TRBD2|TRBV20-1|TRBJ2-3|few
TGCAGTGCTAGGGGGAAAGCGGGGGCCCCAGATACGCAGTATTTT
CSARGKAGAPDTQYF
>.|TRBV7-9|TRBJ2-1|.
TGTGCCAGCAGCTTAGCCCGGGGCCCCAACAATGAGCAGTTCTTC
CASSLARGPNNEQFF
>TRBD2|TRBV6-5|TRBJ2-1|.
TGTGCCAGCAGTTTCCGACCGGGACTAGCGGACAATGAGCAGTTCTTC
CASSFRPGLADNEQFF
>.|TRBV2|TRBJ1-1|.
TGTGCCAGCAGCCCGGGGGTGGGCACTGAAGCTTTCTTT
CASSPGVGTEAFF
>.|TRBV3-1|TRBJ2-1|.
TGTGCCAGCAGCCAGGGGTCCAGGGGCTCCTACAGTGAGCAGTTCTTC
CASSQGSRGSYSEQFF
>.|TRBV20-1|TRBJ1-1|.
TGCAGTGCTAGAGACCGAATCGCAGGGAAAGCTTTCTTT
CSARDRIAGKAFF
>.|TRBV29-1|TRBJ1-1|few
TGCAGCGTTGAAGATCCCGGAAGGTACTTTGAAGCTTTCTTT
CSVEDPGRYFEAFF
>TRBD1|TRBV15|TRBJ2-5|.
TGTGCCACCAGCGAGACAGGGAGAGAAGAGACCCAGTACTTC
CATSETGREETQYF
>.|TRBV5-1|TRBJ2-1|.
TGCGCCAGCAGGTCGGACGGGGGTTCTTACAATGAGCAGTTCTTC
CASRSDGGSYNEQFF
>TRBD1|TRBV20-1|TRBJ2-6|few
TGCAGTGCTAGACCGACAGGGGATCCCGGGGCCAACGTCCTGACTTTC
CSARPTGDPGANVLTF
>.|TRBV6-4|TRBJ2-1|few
TGTGCCAGCAGTGTTGGGTACGGGGATGAGCAGTTCTTC
CASSVGYGDEQFF
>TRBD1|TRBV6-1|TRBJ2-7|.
TGTGCCAGCAGTGAAAGCCCCGGGACAGGCTACGAGCAGTACTTC
CASSESPGTGYEQYF
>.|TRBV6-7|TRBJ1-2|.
TGTGCCAGCAGTTACGAATTAAGTGGGGGGTCCCACTATGGCTACACCTTC
CASSYELSGGSHYGYTF
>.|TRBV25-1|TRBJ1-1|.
TGTGCCAGCAGTGAATATGGGGGGACGGTGAACACTGAAGCTTTCTTT
CASSEYGGTVNTEAFF
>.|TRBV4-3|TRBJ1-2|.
TGCGCCAGCAGCCAAGATCACGAGTCCAGGGCGGGGTATGGCTACACCTTC
CASSQDHESRAGYGYTF
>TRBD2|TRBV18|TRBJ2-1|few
TGTGCCAGCCATCAACCGGGGGGGTCTACCTACAATGAGCAGTTCTTC
CASHQPGGSTYNEQFF
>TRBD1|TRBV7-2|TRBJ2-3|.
TGTGCCAGCAGCCAGGACAGGGGGAGGACAGATACGCAGTATTTT
CASSQDRGRTDTQYF
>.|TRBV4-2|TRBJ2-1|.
TGTGCCAGCAGCCAAGAGTTTGGGGACCTGCAGGCGTTCCATGAGCAGTTCTTC
CASSQEFGDLQAFHEQFF
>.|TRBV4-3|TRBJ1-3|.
TGCGCCAGCAGCCAAGATGGTTCCCTTCTCGCCTCTGGAAACACCATATATTTT
CASSQDGSLLASGNTIYF
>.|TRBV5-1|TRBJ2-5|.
TGCGCCAGCAGGAACCCCCCAACGGAGACCCAGTACTTC
CASRNPPTETQYF
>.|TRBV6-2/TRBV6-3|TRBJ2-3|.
TGTGCCAGCAGAGGTGCCGGGACGGCAAGCACAGATACGCAGTATTTT
CASRGAGTASTDTQYF
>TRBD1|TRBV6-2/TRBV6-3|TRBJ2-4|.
TGTGCCAGCAACCTACAGGGGTTGCCCGAAAACATTCAGTACTTC
CASNLQGLPENIQYF
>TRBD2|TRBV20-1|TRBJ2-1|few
TGCAGTGCTACGGGGGTAGCGGGGGGCTCCTACAATGAGCAGTTCTTC
CSATGVAGGSYNEQFF